The rows below give T cell receptor beta chains drawn from one sample of a study of blood T cell repertoires in COVID-19. Assay used: immunoSEQ multiplex PCR; TCRdb lists only in-frame clones, some missing. The table shows roughly 300,000 clones, with around 90% occurring only once. Input material: peripheral blood. The source of these receptors is a woman aged 25 to 39 with COVID-19, enrolled during active disease. CDR3s include the opening cysteine and the closing phenylalanine or tryptophan. D genes are given only for firm matches. Only part of the rows carry a size: once, few, many, or a class if the clone is expanded.

D gene	clone size	J gene	V gene	CDR3 protein	CDR3 DNA
-	few	TRBJ2-7	TRBV7-9	CASGPVGGRPSSYEQYF	TGTGCCAGCGGCCCAGTGGGGGGGCGACCCAGCTCCTACGAGCAGTACTTC
-	-	TRBJ2-1	TRBV28	CASTSASSYNEQFF	TGTGCCAGCACTAGCGCCTCCTCCTACAATGAGCAGTTCTTC
TRBD1	-	TRBJ2-7	TRBV27	CASSLFRTGSYEQYF	TGTGCCAGCAGTTTGTTCCGGACAGGATCCTACGAGCAGTACTTC
TRBD1	-	TRBJ1-2	TRBV9	CASSVPGGYGYTF	TGTGCCAGCAGCGTTCCAGGGGGCTATGGCTACACCTTC
-	-	TRBJ2-1	TRBV5-5	CASSLGSSYNEQFF	TGTGCCAGCAGCTTGGGGAGCTCCTACAATGAGCAGTTCTTC
-	-	TRBJ2-7	TRBV19	CASGQQMAYEQYF	TGTGCCAGTGGCCAACAGATGGCCTACGAGCAGTACTTC
-	-	TRBJ2-2	TRBV7-3	CASSPQIWTGELFF	TGTGCCAGCAGCCCACAGATATGGACCGGGGAGCTGTTTTTT
-	-	TRBJ1-3	TRBV7-3	CASSCGHHVSGNTIYF	TGTGCCAGCAGCTGTGGACACCATGTCTCTGGAAACACCATATATTTT
TRBD1	-	TRBJ1-6	TRBV6-6	CAIGQGNSPLHF	TGTGCCATCGGACAGGGAAACTCACCCCTCCACTTT
-	-	TRBJ2-7	TRBV6-2/TRBV6-3	CASSRHLYYEQYF	TGTGCCAGCAGCCGACACTTGTACTACGAGCAGTACTTC
TRBD2	-	TRBJ2-1	TRBV2	CASSEGPGLAGNEQFF	TGTGCCAGCAGTGAGGGACCGGGACTAGCGGGAAATGAGCAGTTCTTC
-	-	TRBJ1-2	TRBV9	CASSAGQAYGYTF	TGTGCCAGCAGCGCAGGGCAGGCGTATGGCTACACCTTC
-	-	TRBJ2-1	TRBV7-9	CASSIRGTHSNNEQFF	TGTGCCAGCAGCATCCGGGGGACTCACTCAAACAATGAGCAGTTCTTC
-	-	TRBJ2-7	TRBV5-1	CASSPGVGTETYEQYF	TGCGCCAGCAGCCCGGGGGTCGGGACGGAGACCTACGAGCAGTACTTC
-	-	TRBJ1-4	TRBV19	CASSTFRGRLSTNEKLFF	TGTGCCAGTAGTACATTCAGGGGCCGACTATCAACTAATGAAAAACTGTTTTTT
TRBD2	once	TRBJ2-1	TRBV2	CASRRTSGDEQFF	TGTGCCAGCAGAAGGACTAGCGGAGATGAACAGTTCTTC
-	-	TRBJ1-2	TRBV10-3	CAISESGGDGLSDYTF	TGTGCCATCAGTGAGTCGGGAGGGGATGGTTTAAGTGACTACACCTTC
-	-	TRBJ1-1	TRBV18	CASSQQERGTEAFF	TGTGCCAGCTCACAACAGGAAAGGGGCACTGAAGCTTTCTTT
TRBD1	-	TRBJ1-2	TRBV19	CASSSTGGDGYTF	TGTGCCAGTAGCTCAACAGGGGGCGATGGCTACACCTTC
TRBD1	-	TRBJ1-5	TRBV5-1	CASSFGTGYNQPQHF	TGCGCCAGCAGCTTTGGGACAGGTTACAATCAGCCCCAGCATTTT
TRBD1	-	TRBJ1-2	TRBV10-3	CAISPGQGDYGYTF	TGTGCCATCAGTCCCGGACAGGGTGACTATGGCTACACCTTC
TRBD1	-	TRBJ1-2	TRBV10-2	CASSEVGTAYGYTF	TGCGCCAGCAGTGAGGTAGGGACAGCTTATGGCTACACCTTC
TRBD2	-	TRBJ2-1	TRBV19	CASTTSGRAVNEQFF	TGTGCCAGTACCACTAGCGGGAGGGCCGTCAATGAGCAGTTCTTC
-	-	TRBJ1-3	TRBV5-4	CASSLEGKSGNTIYF	TGTGCCAGCAGCTTGGAGGGGAAATCTGGAAACACCATATATTTT
TRBD1	-	TRBJ1-4	TRBV2	CASSVGTGGEKLFF	TGTGCCAGCAGCGTCGGGACAGGGGGAGAAAAACTGTTTTTT
-	-	TRBJ2-2	TRBV5-1	CASSLRVGTGELFF	TGCGCCAGCAGCCTCAGGGTCGGGACCGGGGAGCTGTTTTTT
-	once	TRBJ2-3	TRBV24-1	CATSDLGQTSTDTQYF	TGTGCCACCAGTGATTTGGGACAGACTAGCACAGATACGCAGTATTTT
TRBD2	-	TRBJ2-1	TRBV2	CASRGLAGGGEQFF	TGTGCCAGCAGAGGACTAGCGGGAGGGGGTGAGCAGTTCTTC
-	-	TRBJ2-7	TRBV9	CASSPMRGGTPLAQYF	TGTGCCAGCAGCCCAATGAGGGGGGGGACCCCTCTGGCGCAGTACTTC
TRBD2	-	TRBJ2-5	TRBV5-1	CASSFGAGGPETQYF	TGCGCCAGCAGCTTCGGCGCGGGAGGGCCGGAGACCCAGTACTTC
TRBD2	-	TRBJ2-7	TRBV9	CASSVSGLADEQYF	TGTGCCAGCAGCGTTTCTGGACTAGCGGACGAGCAGTACTTC
-	-	TRBJ2-2	TRBV5-1	CASSLVRSTGELFF	TGCGCCAGCAGCTTGGTCAGGTCCACCGGGGAGCTGTTTTTT
-	-	TRBJ2-2	TRBV5-1	CASSSGLSGELFF	TGCGCCAGCAGCTCCGGACTCTCCGGGGAGCTGTTTTTT
-	-	TRBJ2-2	TRBV4-3	CASSREGANTGELFF	TGCGCCAGCAGCAGGGAGGGGGCGAACACCGGGGAGCTGTTTTTT
-	-	TRBJ2-1	TRBV20-1	CSAIRNEQFF	TGCAGTGCTATTAGAAATGAGCAGTTCTTC